The 3 T cell receptor beta chains below all came from one sample that was sequenced in a study of CD8+CD57+ T cells in acquired aplastic anemia (dated by TCRdb to between 2017 and 2018). The patients picked for sequencing were ones in whom flow cytometry had shown an expansion of CD8+CD57+ cells. These reads were obtained on an Illumina HiSeq 2000. Genomic DNA served as template for TCR beta VDJ combination and CDR3 sequence profiling. The raw public reads went through TCRdb reprocessing: fastp at Q25, MiXCR clone calling, in-frame beta chains kept. Each entry merges the rows of one CDR3 protein and shows their most common DNA and genes. The sample table records more than 200,000 distinct CDR3 sequences; about half of these occur just once. The ten largest clonotypes hold 15% to 20% of the sample. The specimen was sorted CD4+, CD8+, or CD8+CD57+ T cells (not recorded which) from PBMCs. The receptors stem from a human donor with aplastic anemia.

The rearrangement uses TRBV9 and TRBJ2-7; D is unresolved. Germline V CDR1 and CDR2: SGDLS, YYNGEE. Trimming removed 4 bases from V and 4 bases from J, with 15 bases in between. This CDR3 region has 14 residues. The CDR3 here is CASSPALGGYEQYF. The CDR3 nucleotides read TGTGCCAGCAGCCCCGCTCTGGGTGGATACGAGCAGTACTTC.

This clonotype was seen repeatedly, ten times or more. DNA for the CDR3: TGTGCCAGCAGCTTTGGGGGCGATCGTAGCGGTCAGCCCCAGCATTTT. As protein: CASSFGGDRSGQPQHF. The rearrangement joins TRBV7-8 to TRBJ1-5; D possibly corresponds to TRBD1 (6 bases). The CDR3 has 16 amino acids. V shed 3 bases and J shed 6 bases, with 18 bases lying between them. Per the germline V gene, CDR1 is SGHVS and CDR2 is FQNEAQ.

CDR3: CASSLEQGAGYEHF. CDR3 in DNA: TGCGCCAGCAGCTTGGAGCAGGGGGCCGGGTACGAGCATTTT. This chain uses TRBV5-1 with TRBJ1-5; 8 bases match TRBD1. CDR3 length: 14 amino acids. The germline V gene has CDR1 SGHRS and CDR2 YFSETQ. V lost 0 bases to trimming and J lost 14 bases; unmatched junction nucleotides: 10.